This T cell receptor (beta chain) was sequenced for a study of T cells in Graves' hyperthyroidism and ophthalmopathy. The study, taken as a whole, reports: The model anticipated ophthalmopathy a median approximately 6.5 months pre-onset.

Uncontrolled infection, other autoimmune disease, pregnancy or lactation barred patients from enrollment. The diagnoses drew upon clinical symptoms, serum thyroxine and TRAb, thyroid ultrasound and orbital computed tomography. Approximately 9.3 ml of fresh peripheral blood supplied the PBMCs. This clonotype has only a few counts. Its antigen remains unknown. Regions amplified from RNA transcripts were the TCR beta CDR3 regions. The HTBI primer set served for first-round RT-PCR of the TCR CDR3. TCRdb redid the calling of the multiplex PCR reads with MiXCR, one entry per CDR3 protein. The sample shows about 350,000 distinct CDR3 sequences, about 15% of them seen only once. V dropped 7 bases and J dropped 0; count of bases not matched to a gene: 9. CDR3 size: 18 residues.

The specimen sequenced was blood. The genes are TRBV12-3 or TRBV12-4 and TRBJ2-3, with 14 positions matching TRBD2. The TCR originated in a woman in her thirties with Graves' hyperthyroidism. The CDR3 sequence is CASILGTSGRRSTDTQYF. CDR3 DNA: TGTGCCAGCATCTTGGGGACTAGCGGGAGACGGAGCACAGATACGCAGTATTTT.